This TCR beta chain was observed in a study of blood T cell repertoires in COVID-19. Turning to the study itself: Italy, Spain and the United States were the sources of the convalescent and acute COVID-19 samples. Nucleic acid was either cDNA or gDNA, and it came from T cells, B-cell-depleted T cells, or PBMCs.

Original processing methods: Cell counts per sample came from amplifying reference gene primers. Some clones are missing from TCRdb's copy, which holds only in-frame ones; the method was immunoSEQ multiplex PCR. V, J and clone size are taken as reported in that table, and D and trimming were inferred from the DNA itself. The sample records about 200,000 clones, 92% being singletons. Patients from Seattle were sampled longitudinally, starting during active infection. The CDR3 has 14 residues. CDR1 is LGHDT, CDR2 YNNKEL, per germline (reference sequence). V dropped 4 bases and J dropped 2; count of bases not matched to a gene: 2.

The clonotype originates from a man in his sixties with COVID-19, enrolled during active disease. The rearrangement joins TRBV3-1 (or the pseudogene TRBV3-2) to TRBJ1-1; 9 bases agree with TRBD1. Source material: peripheral blood. The CDR3 DNA is TGTGCCAGCAGCCCGGGACAGGGAAACACTGAAGCTTTCTTT. Translating it yields CASSPGQGNTEAFF.